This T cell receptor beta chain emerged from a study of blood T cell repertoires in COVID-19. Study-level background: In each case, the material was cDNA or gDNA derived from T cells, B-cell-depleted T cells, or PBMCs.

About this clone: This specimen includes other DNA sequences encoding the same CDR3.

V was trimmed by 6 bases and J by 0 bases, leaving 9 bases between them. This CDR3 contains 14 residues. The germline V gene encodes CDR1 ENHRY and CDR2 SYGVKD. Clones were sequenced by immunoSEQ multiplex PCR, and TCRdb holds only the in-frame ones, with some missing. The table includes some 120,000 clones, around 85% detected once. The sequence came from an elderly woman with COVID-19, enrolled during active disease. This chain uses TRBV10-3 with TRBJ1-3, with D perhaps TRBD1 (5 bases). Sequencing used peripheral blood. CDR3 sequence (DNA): TGTGCCATCAGGGGGACTGACTCTGGAAACACCATATATTTT. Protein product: CAIRGTDSGNTIYF.